One sample yielded the 16 T cell receptor delta chains listed below, sequenced in a study of Vδ1+ human thymocytes. Extracted RNA was reverse transcribed into cDNA. CDR3 amplicons came from multiplex PCR with pooled V-gene forward and constant-region reverse primers. TCRdb processed the multiplex PCR reads again with the CATT caller. The table records 50,000 to 75,000 delta-chain clones, less than 15% of them present only once. These receptors have no identified antigens. Study-wide findings and caveats: Thymic TRG and TRD repertoires appeared highly polyclonal, with Gaussian CDR3 length distributions.

Sequenced: Vdelta1+ gamma-delta thymocytes from the thymus. Documented subset: FACS-sorted CD3+ TCRalphabeta- TCRVdelta1+ TCRVdelta2- thymocytes. The receptors were gathered from a girl in the first two years of life who had congenital heart surgery.

A few counts support this clone. This sequence joins TRDV1 and TRDJ1, with 10 bases aligning to TRDD3. After removal of 6 bases from V and 0 bases from J, the junction contained 28 bases not matched to a gene. Germline V gene lookup returns CDR1 TSWWSYY and CDR2 QGS. There are 23 residues in the CDR3. The CDR3 loop reads CALGLIGPVGDTTQNTYTDKLIF. The CDR3 DNA reads TGTGCTCTTGGACTGATTGGCCCGGTGGGGGATACTACCCAAAACACGTACACCGATAAACTCATCTTT.

The chain recombines TRDV1 with TRDJ1; 9 bases line up with TRDD3. The CDR3 sequence is 19 residues long. Germline V gene lookup returns CDR1 TSWWSYY and CDR2 QGS. Trimming removed 4 bases from V and 1 base from J; junction bases left unmatched: 16. This CDR3 reads CALGGSRSPSGGSTDKLIF. The CDR3 region has the DNA TGTGCTCTTGGGGGCAGCCGATCTCCTTCTGGGGGATCCACCGATAAACTCATCTTT.

This clone showed up just a few times. This chain links TRDV1 with TRDJ1; TRDD3 aligns across 12 bases. The J segment lost 1 base and the V segment lost 0 bases, leaving 12 bases of the junction unmatched. The V gene's germline CDR1 is TSWWSYY and CDR2 QGS. The CDR3 consists of 20 residues. CDR3 protein: CALGELELFWGIRVTDKLIF. Written as DNA, the CDR3 is TGTGCTCTTGGGGAACTAGAACTATTCTGGGGGATACGGGTCACCGATAAACTCATCTTT.

In its sample, this clone was seen a few times. The chain links TRDV1 to TRDJ1, with 10 bases lining up with TRDD3. Germline assignment: CDR1 TSWWSYY and CDR2 QGS. There are 22 residues in the CDR3. Trimming cost V 2 bases and J 0 bases; bases outside gene matches: 21. This CDR3 is CALGEGGLPTGIWGINTDKLIF. CDR3 bases: TGTGCTCTTGGGGAAGGCGGGCTTCCTACGGGGATCTGGGGGATAAACACCGATAAACTCATCTTT.

The V and J genes are TRDV1 and TRDJ1; no definite D call. Trimming took 2 bases from V and 0 from J, leaving 4 bases between them. This CDR3 has 13 residues. Germline-derived CDR1 and CDR2 are TSWWSYY and QGS. The CDR3 DNA follows: TGTGCTCTTGGGGAAAAGTACACCGATAAACTCATCTTT. Amino acid sequence: CALGEKYTDKLIF.

J is TRDJ1 and V is TRDV1, with TRDD3 matching 8 bases. CDR3 size: 21 residues. Trimming took 1 base from V and 2 from J; bases not matched to a gene: 21. The germline gives CDR1 TSWWSYY, CDR2 QGS. CDR3 nucleotides: TGTGCTCTTGGGGAACGTCTACGAGGGATACGCGGGGGGATGAGAACCGATAAACTCATCTTT. Its protein product is CALGERLRGIRGGMRTDKLIF.

The V and J genes are TRDV1 and TRDJ1; 8 bases agree with TRDD3. The V gene's germline CDR1 is TSWWSYY and CDR2 QGS. CDR3 length: 18 amino acids. Trimming took 3 bases from V and 7 from J; bases not matched to a gene: 19. The CDR3 sequence is CALGDRRPRRGGSLKLIF. CDR3 bases: TGTGCTCTTGGGGACCGACGGCCACGACGTGGGGGATCCCTTAAACTCATCTTT.

A note on this clone: The sample contains more than one DNA sequence encoding this CDR3. The J gene is TRDJ1, the V gene TRDV1; weak D call: TRDD3 (6 bases). From germline, CDR1 is TSWWSYY and CDR2 QGS. The length of the CDR3 is 16 residues. The V end was cut by 3 bases, the J end by 8 bases, with 22 bases between. CDR3 in amino acids: CALGDTTIYDWVKLIF. The CDR3 region has the DNA TGTGCTCTTGGGGACACGACCATCTACGACTGGGTAAAACTCATCTTT.

The V gene is TRDV1, the J gene TRDJ1, with TRDD3 identical over 9 bases. This CDR3 comprises 23 residues. Germline V CDR1 and CDR2: TSWWSYY, QGS. With 2 bases clipped from V and 2 bases from J, the junction kept 27 bases outside the gene matches. The CDR3 coding sequence is TGTGCTCTTGGGGAAGTTTCCGTCCTACCGAAGAACTCTACTGGGGGACGTACCGATAAACTCATCTTT. Translated: CALGEVSVLPKNSTGGRTDKLIF.

The rearrangement joins TRDV1 to TRDJ1, with 11 bases matching TRDD3. V dropped 2 bases and J dropped 0; count of bases not matched to a gene: 26. The germline gives CDR1 TSWWSYY, CDR2 QGS. There are 24 residues in the CDR3. The CDR3 bases are TGTGCTCTTGGGGAAATTTTCCCTTCCTTACGCCTACCTGGGGGATACTCGTACACCGATAAACTCATCTTT. Protein product: CALGEIFPSLRLPGGYSYTDKLIF.

This chain joins TRDV1 and TRDJ1; TRDD3 matches 9 bases. This CDR3 spans 16 amino acids. Germline lookup yields CDR1 TSWWSYY and CDR2 QGS. V shed 2 bases, J shed 4 bases, and the junction held 8 bases outside the gene matches. The CDR3 nucleotides read TGTGCTCTTGGGGAAAGACCTTACTGGGGGAACGATAAACTCATCTTT. It codes for CALGERPYWGNDKLIF.

This clone was recorded a few times. The genes are TRDV1 and TRDJ1; 9 bases map to TRDD3. Germline-derived CDR1 and CDR2 are TSWWSYY and QGS. V lost 0 bases to trimming and J lost 0 bases; unmatched junction nucleotides: 17. CDR3 length: 21 amino acids. CDR3 sequence: CALGELATGGNWGTYTDKLIF. CDR3 bases: TGTGCTCTTGGGGAACTAGCTACCGGGGGAAACTGGGGGACCTACACCGATAAACTCATCTTT.

The table lists this clone with a few counts. The genes are TRDV1 and TRDJ1, with TRDD3 matching over 7 bases. V was clipped by 9 bases and J by 0 bases; unmatched bases: 22. This CDR3 is built from 19 residues. Germline V gene lookup returns CDR1 TSWWSYY and CDR2 QGS. DNA for the CDR3: TGTGCTCTCGTGTCGCGTACTGGGGACAAAAGGGCGTACACCGATAAACTCATCTTT. It specifies CALVSRTGDKRAYTDKLIF.

This clone was picked up a small number of times. The chain couples TRDV1 to TRDJ2, with TRDD3 identical over 11 bases. Germline CDR1 TSWWSYY, CDR2 QGS. The CDR3 length is 21 residues. J gave up 0 bases and V 4 bases, and 16 bases lay outside the gene matches. CDR3 bases: TGTGCTCTTGGGGGGTCTAGGGAAGTGGGGGATACGCGTACTTTGACAGCACAACTCTTCTTT. Translating gives CALGGSREVGDTRTLTAQLFF.

This clone was counted a few times. This chain joins TRDV1 and TRDJ1, with no clear D. The CDR3 extends over 17 amino acids. The germline V gene encodes CDR1 TSWWSYY and CDR2 QGS. With 2 bases removed from V and 2 bases from J, the gap between germline ends came to 18 bases. The CDR3 spells CALGEERAAFSTDKLIF. The CDR3 coding sequence is TGTGCTCTTGGGGAAGAACGAGCCGCTTTTTCAACCGATAAACTCATCTTT.

Only a few counts were recorded for this clone. This chain joins TRDV1 and TRDJ1, with D possibly matching TRDD3 (6 bases). Per the germline V gene, CDR1 is TSWWSYY and CDR2 is QGS. V was shortened by 3 bases and J by 0 bases, with 23 bases between the two germline ends. The CDR3 totals 19 residues. CDR3 sequence: CALGDFLPTGPQYTDKLIF. CDR3 DNA: TGTGCTCTTGGGGACTTTCTGCCAACTGGGCCCCAGTACACCGATAAACTCATCTTT.